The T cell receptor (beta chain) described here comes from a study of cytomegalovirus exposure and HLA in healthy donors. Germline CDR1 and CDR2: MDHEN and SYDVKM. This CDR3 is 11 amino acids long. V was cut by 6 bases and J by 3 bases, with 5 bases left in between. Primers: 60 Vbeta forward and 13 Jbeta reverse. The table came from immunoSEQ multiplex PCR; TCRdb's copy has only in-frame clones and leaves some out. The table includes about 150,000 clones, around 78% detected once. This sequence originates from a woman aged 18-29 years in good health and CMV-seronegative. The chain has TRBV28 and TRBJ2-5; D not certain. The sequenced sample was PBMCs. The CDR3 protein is CASRREETQYF. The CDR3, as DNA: TGTGCCAGCAGGCGAGAAGAGACCCAGTACTTC.